This T cell receptor (beta chain) was identified in a study of shared clonotypes between healthy human individuals. The CDR3 contains 16 residues. V lost 4 bases and J 1 base, leaving 14 bases between the germline ends. Germline CDR1 is SGHRS and CDR2 is YFSETQ. TCRdb's copy holds only in-frame clones and misses some; the assay was immunoSEQ multiplex PCR. The sample records 2 million to 2.5 million clones, 80% to 95% being singletons. V usage is TRBV5-1 and J usage is TRBJ2-2; D call uncertain. The sample consisted of naive CD4+ T cells from PBMCs. The subset here: CD45RA+ positively selected. This TCR was recovered from a man younger than 30 in good health. Some clones in this sample may be carry-over from other donors' samples. The DNA for the CDR3 is TGCGCCAGCAGCCCGCCCGGCAGTTGGAACACCGGGGAGCTGTTTTTT. This gives the protein CASSPPGSWNTGELFF.